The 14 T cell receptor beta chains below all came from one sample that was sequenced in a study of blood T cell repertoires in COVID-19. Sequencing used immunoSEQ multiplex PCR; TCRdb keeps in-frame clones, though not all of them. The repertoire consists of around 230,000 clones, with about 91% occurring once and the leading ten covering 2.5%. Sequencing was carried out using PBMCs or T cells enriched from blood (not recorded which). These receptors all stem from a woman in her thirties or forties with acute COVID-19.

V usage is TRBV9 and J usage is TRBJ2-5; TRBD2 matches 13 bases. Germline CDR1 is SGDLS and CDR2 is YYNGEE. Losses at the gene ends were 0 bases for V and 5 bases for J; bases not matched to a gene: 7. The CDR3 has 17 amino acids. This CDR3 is CASSVGGLAGVWETQYF. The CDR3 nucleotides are TGTGCCAGCAGCGTAGGAGGACTAGCGGGAGTGTGGGAGACCCAGTACTTC.

CDR3 sequence reads: CASSINGQGARNTIYF. CDR3 DNA: TGTGCCAGTAGTATTAACGGACAGGGGGCGAGAAACACCATATATTTT. The chain combines TRBV19 with TRBJ1-3; 11 nucleotides agree with TRBD1. Germline lookup yields CDR1 LNHDA and CDR2 SQIVND (reference sequence). V shed 3 bases and J 5 bases; nucleotides not matched to a gene: 6. The CDR3 spans 16 residues.

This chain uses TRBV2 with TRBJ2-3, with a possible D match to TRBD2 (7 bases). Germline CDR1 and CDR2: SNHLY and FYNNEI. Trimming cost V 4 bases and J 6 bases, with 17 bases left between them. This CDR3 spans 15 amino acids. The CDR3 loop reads CASSGWLGGGDTQYF. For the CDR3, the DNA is TGTGCCAGCAGTGGGTGGCTAGGGGGAGGGGATACGCAGTATTTT.

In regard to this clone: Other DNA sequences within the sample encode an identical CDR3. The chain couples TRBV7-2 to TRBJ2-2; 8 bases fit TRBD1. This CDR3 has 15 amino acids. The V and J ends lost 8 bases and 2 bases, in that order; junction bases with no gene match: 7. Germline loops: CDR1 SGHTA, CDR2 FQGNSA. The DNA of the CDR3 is TGTGCCAGCTCCATACAGGGGGGAAACACCGGGGAGCTGTTTTTT. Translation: CASSIQGGNTGELFF.

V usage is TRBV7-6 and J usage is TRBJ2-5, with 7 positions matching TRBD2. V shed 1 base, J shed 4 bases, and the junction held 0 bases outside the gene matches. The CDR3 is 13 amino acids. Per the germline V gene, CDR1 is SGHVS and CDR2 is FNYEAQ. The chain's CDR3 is CASSLGGGETQYF. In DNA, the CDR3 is TGTGCCAGCAGCTTAGGGGGGGGAGAGACCCAGTACTTC. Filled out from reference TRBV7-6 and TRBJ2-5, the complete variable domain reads GAGVSQSPRYKVTKRGQDVALRCDPISGHVSLYWYRQALGQGPEFLTYFNYEAQQDKSGLPNDRFSAERPEGSISTLTIQRTEQRDSAMYRCASSLGGGETQYFGPGTRLLVL.

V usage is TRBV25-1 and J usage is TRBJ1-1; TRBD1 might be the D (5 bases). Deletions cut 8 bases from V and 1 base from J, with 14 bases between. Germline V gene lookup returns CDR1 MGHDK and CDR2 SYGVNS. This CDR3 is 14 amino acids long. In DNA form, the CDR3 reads TGTGCCAGCCAGACGGAGGGGCCGAACACTGAAGCTTTCTTT. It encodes CASQTEGPNTEAFF.

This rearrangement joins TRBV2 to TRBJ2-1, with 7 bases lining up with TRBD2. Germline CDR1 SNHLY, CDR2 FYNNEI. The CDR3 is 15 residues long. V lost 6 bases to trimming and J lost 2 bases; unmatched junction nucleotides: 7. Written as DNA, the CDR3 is TGTGCCAGCAGCCTACTAGCGTCGACCTACAATGAGCAGTTCTTC. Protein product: CASSLLASTYNEQFF.

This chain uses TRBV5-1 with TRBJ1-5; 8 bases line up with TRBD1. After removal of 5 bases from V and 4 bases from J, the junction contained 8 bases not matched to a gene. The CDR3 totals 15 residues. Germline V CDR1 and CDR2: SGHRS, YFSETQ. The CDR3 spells CASSTGGVGNQPQHF. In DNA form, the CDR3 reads TGCGCCAGCAGTACAGGGGGAGTAGGAAATCAGCCCCAGCATTTT.

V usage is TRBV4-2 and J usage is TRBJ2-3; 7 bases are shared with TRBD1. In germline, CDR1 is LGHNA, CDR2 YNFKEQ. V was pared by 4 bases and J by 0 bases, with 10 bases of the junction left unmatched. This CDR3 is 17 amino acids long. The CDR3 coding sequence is TGTGCCAGCAGCCCTAGTCTGACAGGGCTAAGCACAGATACGCAGTATTTT. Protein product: CASSPSLTGLSTDTQYF.

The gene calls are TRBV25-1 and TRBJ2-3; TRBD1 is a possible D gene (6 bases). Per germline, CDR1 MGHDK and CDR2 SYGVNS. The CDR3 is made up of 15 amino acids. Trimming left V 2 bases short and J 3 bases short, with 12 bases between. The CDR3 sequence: CASSETGRGTDTQYF. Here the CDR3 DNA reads TGTGCCAGCAGTGAAACAGGGAGAGGGACAGATACGCAGTATTTT.

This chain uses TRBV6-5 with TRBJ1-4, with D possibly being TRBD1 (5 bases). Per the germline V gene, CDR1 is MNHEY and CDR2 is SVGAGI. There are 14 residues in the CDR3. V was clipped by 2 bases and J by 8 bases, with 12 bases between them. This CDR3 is CASSYRGRGEKLFF. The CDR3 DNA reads TGTGCCAGCAGTTACAGGGGCCGTGGCGAAAAACTGTTTTTT.

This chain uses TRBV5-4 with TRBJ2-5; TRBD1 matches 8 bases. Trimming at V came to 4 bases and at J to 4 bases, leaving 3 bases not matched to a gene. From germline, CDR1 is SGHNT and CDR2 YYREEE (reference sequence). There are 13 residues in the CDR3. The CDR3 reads CASSPQGVETQYF. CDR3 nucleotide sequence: TGTGCCAGCAGCCCACAGGGGGTAGAGACCCAGTACTTC.

CDR3 loop: CASSGGQGPETQYF. In nucleotides, the CDR3 is TGTGCCAGCTCAGGGGGACAGGGTCCGGAGACCCAGTACTTC. This chain joins TRBV18 and TRBJ2-5; 9 nucleotides agree with TRBD1. This CDR3 has 14 residues. Germline trimming cut 5 bases from V and 5 bases from J; bases unmatched to any gene: 6. Germline lookup yields CDR1 KGHSH and CDR2 LQKENI.

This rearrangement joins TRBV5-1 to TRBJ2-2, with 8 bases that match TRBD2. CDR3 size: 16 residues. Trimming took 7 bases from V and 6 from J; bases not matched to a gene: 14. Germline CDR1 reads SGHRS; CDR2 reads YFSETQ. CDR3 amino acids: CASSGPSGRGAGELFF. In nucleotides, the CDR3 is TGCGCCAGCTCCGGTCCTAGCGGGCGCGGGGCCGGGGAGCTGTTTTTT.